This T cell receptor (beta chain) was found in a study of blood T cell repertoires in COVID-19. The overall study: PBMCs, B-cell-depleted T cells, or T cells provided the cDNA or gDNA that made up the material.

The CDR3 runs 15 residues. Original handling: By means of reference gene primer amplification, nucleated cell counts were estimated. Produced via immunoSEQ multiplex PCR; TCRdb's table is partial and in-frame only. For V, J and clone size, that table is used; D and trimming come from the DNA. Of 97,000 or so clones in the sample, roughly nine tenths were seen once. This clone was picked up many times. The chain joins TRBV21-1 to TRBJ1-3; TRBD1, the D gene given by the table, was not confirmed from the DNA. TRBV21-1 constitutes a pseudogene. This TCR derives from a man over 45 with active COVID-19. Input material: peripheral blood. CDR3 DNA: TGTGCCAGCAGCAAAGTACAGCTCTCTGGAAACACCATATATTTT. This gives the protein CASSKVQLSGNTIYF.